This passage covers 26 T cell receptor beta chains from one sample sequenced in a study of CD8 T cells in Susac syndrome. A quantity of roughly 0.5 to 1 ug RNA underwent reverse transcription using random hexamers. Using its own MiXCR run on the immunoSEQ multiplex PCR reads, TCRdb lists one record per CDR3 protein. The table includes about 150,000 distinct CDR3 sequences, around 95% detected once. Material: CD4+ T cells from PBMCs. All receptors come from a human donor with Susac syndrome.

V usage is TRBV7-2 and J usage is TRBJ1-4; 8 bases fit TRBD1. The V gene end was trimmed by 3 bases and the J gene end by 5 bases; junction bases not matched to a gene: 2. This CDR3 is 14 amino acids long. Germline CDR1 SGHTA, CDR2 FQGNSA. CDR3 amino acids: CASSFRTGNEKLFF. The CDR3 bases are TGTGCCAGCAGCTTCCGGACAGGGAATGAAAAACTGTTTTTT.

The rearrangement joins TRBV7-9 to TRBJ1-6, with D perhaps matching TRBD1 (5 bases). The germline gives CDR1 SEHNR, CDR2 FQNEAQ (reference sequence). V lost 6 bases to trimming and J lost 13 bases, with 19 bases between them. This CDR3 comprises 14 residues. CDR3 bases: TGTGCCAGCAGTTCGGGGACGGCAGCTAACCCCCTCCACTTT. Its protein product is CASSSGTAANPLHF.

The J gene is TRBJ2-3, the V gene TRBV9; no firm D call. Germline CDR1 SGDLS, CDR2 YYNGEE. V was trimmed by 0 bases and J by 6 bases, leaving 8 bases between them. The CDR3 runs 13 residues. CDR3 amino acids: CASSVGSPDTQYF. CDR3 coding DNA: TGTGCCAGCAGCGTAGGCAGCCCGGATACGCAGTATTTT.

This chain connects TRBV5-1 to TRBJ1-2; TRBD1 is a possible D gene (5 bases). Between the trimmed V and J ends, which lost 0 bases and 11 bases, there was a span of 14 bases. The CDR3 totals 13 residues. Germline V lookup: CDR1 SGHRS, CDR2 YFSETQ. CDR3 nucleotides: TGCGCCAGCAGCTTGGAGGGCCCCCAGGGATACACCTTC. As protein: CASSLEGPQGYTF.

V is TRBV15 and J is TRBJ1-2; D unresolved. The CDR3 spans 16 residues. V dropped 0 bases and J dropped 3 bases, with 14 bases sitting between them. Looked up from germline, CDR1 is LNHNV and CDR2 is YYDKDF (reference sequence). The CDR3 protein is CATSRDMMVADYGYTF. The CDR3 DNA follows: TGTGCCACCAGCAGAGATATGATGGTGGCTGACTATGGCTACACCTTC.

This clonotype was seen once. The chain joins TRBV25-1 to TRBJ2-3; perhaps TRBD2 as D (5 bases). Germline loops: CDR1 MGHDK, CDR2 SYGVNS. V shed 3 bases and J shed 6 bases, with 7 bases lying between them. This CDR3 has 12 residues. CDR3 amino acids: CASSDLADTQYF. DNA for the CDR3: TGTGCCAGCAGTGACCTAGCTGATACGCAGTATTTT.

The chain is built from TRBV18 and TRBJ1-3; perhaps TRBD1 as D (5 bases). The CDR3 covers 17 residues. From germline, CDR1 is KGHSH and CDR2 LQKENI. The ends were cut back, 1 base at V and 0 bases at J, with 13 bases in the middle. CDR3 sequence: CASSPLEAGSSGNTIYF. The DNA for the CDR3 is TGTGCCAGCTCACCACTCGAGGCAGGGAGCTCTGGAAACACCATATATTTT.

The chain uses TRBV6-1 and TRBJ2-2, with D uncertain. This CDR3 contains 16 residues. CDR1 is MNHNS and CDR2 is SASEGT in the germline V gene. V lost 5 bases and J lost 0, with 13 bases in between. The CDR3 region has the DNA TGTGCCAGCAGTCTAAGACGTGGCGCGAACACCGGGGAGCTGTTTTTT. Translated, it gives CASSLRRGANTGELFF.

A few counts support this clonotype. CDR3 sequence (DNA): TGCAGCGTTGGGGCTAGCGGGGAGACCCAGTACTTC. Translated: CSVGASGETQYF. The gene calls are TRBV29-1 and TRBJ2-5; the match to TRBD2 covers 8 bases. After removal of 4 bases from V and 5 bases from J, the junction contained 3 bases not matched to a gene. This CDR3 spans 12 amino acids. Germline V gives CDR1 SQVTM, CDR2 ANQGSEA.

V is TRBV2 and J is TRBJ2-7; the D gene is possibly TRBD1 (5 bases). This CDR3 contains 14 residues. Germline lookup yields CDR1 SNHLY and CDR2 FYNNEI. V dropped 3 bases and J dropped 5 bases, with 14 bases sitting between them. CDR3 sequence (DNA): TGTGCCAGCAGTGATCAGGGCGGTTACGACGAGCAGTACTTC. Translated, it gives CASSDQGGYDEQYF.

The V and J genes are TRBV7-2 and TRBJ2-5; D is uncertain. The CDR3 is 13 amino acids. Per germline, CDR1 SGHTA and CDR2 FQGNSA. V lost 7 bases, J lost 13 bases, and 22 bases lay in between. Here the CDR3 DNA reads TGTGCCAGCACCACCCCTCCCCCGGACGTGGGGTACTTC. Protein sequence: CASTTPPPDVGYF.

The CDR3 region is CASSPSWDPYEQYF. The CDR3 bases are TGTGCCAGCAGCCCCTCCTGGGACCCCTACGAGCAGTACTTC. This chain joins TRBV7-9 and TRBJ2-7; TRBD1 or TRBD2 may be the D gene (5 bases each). Trimming removed 5 bases from V and 2 bases from J, with 13 bases in between. Germline loops: CDR1 SEHNR, CDR2 FQNEAQ (reference sequence). CDR3 size: 14 residues.

The rearrangement links TRBV2 to TRBJ2-7; 9 bases line up with TRBD1. V trimming: 9 bases; J trimming: 3 bases; junction bases outside the gene matches: 9. This CDR3 region has 14 residues. Germline V gene data show CDR1 as SNHLY and CDR2 as FYNNEI. The CDR3 nucleotides read TGTGCCAGTTCCGGGACAGGGATTTTCTACGAGCAGTACTTC. It codes for CASSGTGIFYEQYF.

In its sample, this clonotype was seen once. The chain employs TRBV13 and TRBJ1-2; the D gene is possibly TRBD1 (6 bases). Looked up from germline, CDR1 is PRHDT and CDR2 is FYEKMQ (reference sequence). With 3 bases removed from V and 6 bases from J, the gap between germline ends came to 11 bases. There are 13 residues in the CDR3. The CDR3 is CASSLKGGHGYTF. CDR3 bases: TGTGCCAGCAGCTTGAAGGGGGGACATGGCTACACCTTC. Filled out from reference TRBV13 and TRBJ1-2, the complete variable domain reads AAGVIQSPRHLIKEKRETATLKCYPIPRHDTVYWYQQGPGQDPQFLISFYEKMQSDKGSIPDRFSAQQFSDYHSELNMSSLELGDSALYFCASSLKGGHGYTFGSGTRLTVV.

The rearrangement links TRBV2 to TRBJ2-2; D is unclear. Trimming removed 6 bases from V and 6 bases from J, with 5 bases in between. Germline assignment: CDR1 SNHLY and CDR2 FYNNEI. The CDR3 is 11 amino acids. CDR3 protein: CASRDSGELFF. DNA for the CDR3: TGTGCCAGCAGGGATTCCGGGGAGCTGTTTTTT.

This sequence joins TRBV20-1 and TRBJ2-2; the D is unclear. The CDR3 has 12 residues. The germline CDR1 and CDR2 sequences are DFQATT and SNEGSKA (reference sequence). Trimming took 0 bases from V and 6 from J, leaving 5 bases between them. CDR3: CSARDQAGELFF. CDR3 sequence (DNA): TGCAGTGCTAGAGACCAAGCCGGGGAGCTGTTTTTT.

The chain links TRBV6-5 to TRBJ2-5; possibly TRBD2 for D (6 bases). This CDR3 is 12 amino acids long. The V end was cut by 6 bases, the J end by 5 bases, with 10 bases between. Germline loops: CDR1 MNHEY, CDR2 SVGAGI. DNA of the CDR3: TGTGCCAGCAGGCCCCGGGGGGAGACCCAGTACTTC. Protein sequence: CASRPRGETQYF.

In this sample, this clonotype turned up once. The V call is TRBV29-1, the J call TRBJ2-2; D may be TRBD1 or TRBD2 (6 bases each). Between the trimmed V and J ends, which lost 7 bases and 7 bases, there was a span of 22 bases. CDR3 length: 15 amino acids. Per germline, CDR1 SQVTM and CDR2 ANQGSEA. DNA for the CDR3: TGCAGCGCGGAAAAGGGGGACTCGAACTACGGGGAGCTGTTTTTT. The encoded protein is CSAEKGDSNYGELFF.

V gene TRBV9 combines with J gene TRBJ1-6; 7 bases line up with TRBD1. The CDR3 contains 16 residues. CDR1 and CDR2 from the germline V gene are SGDLS and YYNGEE. Trimming removed 0 bases from V and 9 bases from J; junction bases left unmatched: 9. The CDR3 bases are TGTGCCAGCAGCGTAGAAGAGCAGGGGGATTTTTCACCCCTCCACTTT. Protein sequence: CASSVEEQGDFSPLHF.

The chain has TRBV18 and TRBJ1-2; D remains unclear. Looked up from germline, CDR1 is KGHSH and CDR2 is LQKENI. The ends were cut back, 3 bases at V and 6 bases at J, with 8 bases in the middle. This CDR3 has 12 amino acids. CDR3 protein: CASSPMTDGYTF. For the CDR3, the DNA is TGTGCCAGCTCACCGATGACGGATGGCTACACCTTC.

DNA of the CDR3: TGCAGTGCTCGCGAGGGGGCCAGCAATCAGCCCCAGCATTTT. Translating gives CSAREGASNQPQHF. This chain joins TRBV20-1 and TRBJ1-5; TRBD1 agrees at 7 bases. This CDR3 is built from 14 residues. Per the germline V gene, CDR1 is DFQATT and CDR2 is SNEGSKA (reference sequence). Trimming cost V 5 bases and J 1 base; bases outside gene matches: 5.

The chain carries TRBV5-1 and TRBJ2-1; TRBD2 aligns across 13 bases. J lost 5 bases, V lost 0 bases, and 8 bases had no gene match. The CDR3 length is 18 residues. Germline assignment: CDR1 SGHRS and CDR2 YFSETQ. CDR3 nucleotides: TGCGCCAGCAGCTTGGCCCTTACTAGCGGGGGGGCAGACAATGAGCAGTTCTTC. Protein product: CASSLALTSGGADNEQFF.

V and J are TRBV7-9 and TRBJ2-7; 11 nucleotides align to TRBD1. V shed 3 bases and J 4 bases; nucleotides not matched to a gene: 2. Germline V lookup: CDR1 SEHNR, CDR2 FQNEAQ (reference sequence). The CDR3 is 14 amino acids. The CDR3 protein is CASSFRDRGYEQYF. The DNA for the CDR3 is TGTGCCAGCAGCTTCCGGGACAGGGGGTACGAGCAGTACTTC. The entire variable domain, with the rest obtained from reference TRBV7-9 and TRBJ2-7, is as follows: DTGVSQNPRHKITKRGQNVTFRCDPISEHNRLYWYRQTLGQGPEFLTYFQNEAQLEKSRLLSDRFSAERPKGSFSTLEIQRTEQGDSAMYLCASSFRDRGYEQYFGPGTRLTVT.

V usage is TRBV19 and J usage is TRBJ2-7; no definite D call. V lost 5 bases, J lost 5 bases, and 13 bases lay in between. The CDR3 loop spans 13 amino acids. Germline-derived CDR1 and CDR2 are LNHDA and SQIVND (reference sequence). The CDR3 sequence is CASSLRVGDEQYF. In DNA, the CDR3 is TGTGCCAGTAGTTTAAGGGTAGGCGACGAGCAGTACTTC.

The chain couples TRBV20-1 to TRBJ2-5; 16 bases line up with TRBD2. The length of the CDR3 is 16 residues. CDR1 is DFQATT and CDR2 is SNEGSKA in the germline V gene (reference sequence). V lost 5 bases, J lost 4 bases, and 7 bases stayed unmatched. CDR3 sequence: CSALGLAGGRLETQYF. DNA for the CDR3: TGCAGTGCTTTGGGACTAGCGGGGGGGCGGTTAGAGACCCAGTACTTC.

The gene calls are TRBV11-2 and TRBJ2-6; D is undetermined. V gave up 6 bases and J gave up 4 bases, with 10 bases separating them. CDR1 SGHAT and CDR2 FQNNGV come from the germline V gene. The CDR3 totals 14 residues. The CDR3 reads CASSPYSGANVLTF. The CDR3 nucleotides are TGTGCCAGCAGTCCGTATTCCGGGGCCAACGTCCTGACTTTC.